This T cell receptor (beta chain) was captured by sequencing in a study of persistence of HIV-infected CD4 T cells. Study-wide context: Donors were ART-treated; their CMV- and Gag-responding CD4+ T cells were isolated. Suppressive ART had lasted a median of around eight years.

The immunoSEQ assay was version 4, run in survey mode. TCRdb's copy holds only in-frame clones and misses some; the assay was immunoSEQ multiplex PCR. This sample has about 64,000 clones, with about 81% found just once. A word on this clone: Its antigen is currently unknown.

Overlapping HIV-1 Gag 15-mer peptides at 0.85 to 1 ug per peptide per mL were used. CD40L/CD69 double-negative CD45RO-high memory CD4+ T cells were collected. Suppressive ART was started during chronic HIV-1 infection in these adults. Donors had undetectable plasma HIV-1 RNA, under 50 copies/mL, for 4+ years. J gave up 9 bases and V 3 bases, and 5 bases lay outside the gene matches. The V gene's germline CDR1 is MDHEN and CDR2 SYDVKM. This CDR3 comprises 14 residues. The clonotype originates from an adult man with HIV who was CMV-seropositive. Here the sequenced sample was CD4+ T cells sorted from PBMCs after roughly 18-hour stimulation, taken from a patient who received antiretroviral therapy. The chain recombines TRBV28 with TRBJ2-2, with 9 bases aligning to TRBD1. This CDR3 is CASSFGQGYRELFF. For the CDR3, the DNA is TGTGCCAGCAGTTTCGGACAGGGGTACCGGGAGCTGTTTTTT. The full variable domain, with the rest looked up from reference TRBV28 and TRBJ2-2, is DVKVTQSSRYLVKRTGEKVFLECVQDMDHENMFWYRQDPGLGLRLIYFSYDVKMKEKGDIPEGYSVSREKKERFSLILESASTNQTSMYLCASSFGQGYRELFFGEGSRLTVL.